A selection of T cell receptor beta chains follows, all from one sample in a study of glioma-infiltrating T cells. TCRdb passed the multiplex PCR reads through MiXCR, listing each CDR3 protein once. The table lists roughly 190,000 distinct CDR3 sequences, over 30% of them singletons, with just over 20% in the top ten. Source material: glioma tissue, nonneoplastic brain tissue, or PBMCs (not recorded which). Receptors originate from a human donor with low-grade glioma or glioblastoma, undergoing nonglioma brain surgery, or in good health (not recorded which). The CDR3 runs from the conserved cysteine through the conserved F or W. D genes are given only for firm matches. Where a row states a size, it is once, few, many or the class of an expanded clone; other rows omit it.

cdr3_nt,cdr3_aa,d_call,v_call,clone_size,j_call
TGTGCCAGCAGCTTAAACAGGGATAAGTCTCAGCCCCAGCATTTT,CASSLNRDKSQPQHF,NA,TRBV7-2,many,TRBJ1-5
TGTGCCAGTTCCGGGGGGAGGCATGACACAGATACGCAGTATTTT,CASSGGRHDTDTQYF,TRBD2,TRBV7-6,many,TRBJ2-3
TGTGCCAGCAGTTTCCCCAAGGCCGGCCCCTTTCAAGTTGGGTATTTCCAAGAGACCCAGTACTTC,CASSFPKAGPFQVGYFQETQYF,NA,TRBV28,many,TRBJ2-5
TGTGCCAGCAGTCGACTAGAACGGAATGAGCAGTTCTTC,CASSRLERNEQFF,NA,TRBV12-3/TRBV12-4,few,TRBJ2-1
TGTGCCAGCAGCGATGGACTAGCGGGAGGGCAAGAGACCCAGTACTTC,CASSDGLAGGQETQYF,TRBD2,TRBV7-8,NA,TRBJ2-5
TGTGCCAGCAGCCAAGATTCGAGCGGGAGAGCTGAGCAGTTCTTC,CASSQDSSGRAEQFF,TRBD2,TRBV3-1,many,TRBJ2-1
TGTGCCAGCAGCTTAAGGGGCAGCAACTCCTACGAGCAGTACTTC,CASSLRGSNSYEQYF,NA,TRBV7-2,NA,TRBJ2-7
TGTGCCAGCACCCTCCTGACAGGGGCGACCTACGAGCAGTACTTC,CASTLLTGATYEQYF,TRBD1,TRBV27,many,TRBJ2-7
TGTGCCAGTAGTGTCTCCACAGGGGCTGGAAACACCATATATTTT,CASSVSTGAGNTIYF,TRBD1,TRBV19,NA,TRBJ1-3
TGCAGTGCTAGCCGCACTAGCGGGAGGGAGCGGGGTAGCACAGATACGCAGTATTTT,CSASRTSGRERGSTDTQYF,TRBD2,TRBV20-1,once,TRBJ2-3
TGTGCCAGCAGCCCCTCAGCGGGGGCAAACAATGAGCAGTTCTTC,CASSPSAGANNEQFF,TRBD2,TRBV9,NA,TRBJ2-1
TGTGCCAGCAGTTACGAGGGGGGGGGTGAAGCTTTCTTT,CASSYEGGGEAFF,NA,TRBV6-2/TRBV6-3,once,TRBJ1-1
TGTGCCAGCAGCTTATGGGGGGTCCCTGGAGTGGGAAACACCATATATTTT,CASSLWGVPGVGNTIYF,NA,TRBV7-2,many,TRBJ1-3
TGTGCCAGCAGTTTAACTAGCGGGAGCTACACCGGGGAGCTGTTTTTT,CASSLTSGSYTGELFF,TRBD2,TRBV12-3/TRBV12-4,few,TRBJ2-2
TGCGCCAGCAGCCAAGCCGGGCTTGGTGGCTACACCTTC,CASSQAGLGGYTF,NA,TRBV4-3,many,TRBJ1-2
TGTGCCAGCAGTAACCCGCTAGCCAAAAACATTAAGTACTTC,CASSNPLAKNIKYF,NA,TRBV6-5,NA,TRBJ2-4
TGTGCCAGCAGGGTAGAAATCCTTAACACTGAAGCTTTCTTT,CASRVEILNTEAFF,NA,TRBV9,NA,TRBJ1-1
TGTGCCAGCAGTTACGCAGGGGCCTATTCACCCCTCCACTTT,CASSYAGAYSPLHF,NA,TRBV6-6,many,TRBJ1-6
TGTGCCAGCAGCTTAAACAGGCGAAGGCAGTTCTTC,CASSLNRRRQFF,NA,TRBV7-2,many,TRBJ2-1
TGCAGTGCTGAGGCGGTGGGACTAGCGGCTAACAATAAGCAGTTCTTC,CSAEAVGLAANNKQFF,TRBD2,TRBV20-1,NA,TRBJ2-1
TGCAGTGCTACACTAGCGGGAGTTACAGATACGCAGTATTTT,CSATLAGVTDTQYF,TRBD2,TRBV20-1,many,TRBJ2-3
TGTGCCAGCAGGTCCACTAGCGGGAGTTTGGAAAACATTCAGTACTTC,CASRSTSGSLENIQYF,TRBD2,TRBV6-1,many,TRBJ2-4
TGCAGCGTTGGAGCGAACACCGGGGAGCTGTTTTTT,CSVGANTGELFF,NA,TRBV29-1,few,TRBJ2-2
TGTGCCAGCAGCTTGGGACAGTCGCTGAACACTGAAGCTTTCTTT,CASSLGQSLNTEAFF,NA,TRBV5-5,NA,TRBJ1-1
TGTGCCAGCAGTTTAAGGGGGGCCGGGGAGACCCAGTACTTC,CASSLRGAGETQYF,NA,TRBV27,NA,TRBJ2-5
TGTGCCAGCAGTCCCGACAGGGGTGGATACGAGCGGTACTTC,CASSPDRGGYERYF,TRBD1,TRBV27,NA,TRBJ2-7
TGTGCCAGCAGCTTAGAGGCAGGGAGCACCTACGAGCAGTACTTC,CASSLEAGSTYEQYF,NA,TRBV5-8,NA,TRBJ2-7
TGTGCCAGTACTACAGGACTCTATGGCTACACCTTC,CASTTGLYGYTF,NA,TRBV19,many,TRBJ1-2
TGTGCCAGCAGGGACGGACTAGCGGGCGAGCAGTACTTC,CASRDGLAGEQYF,TRBD2,TRBV7-2,many,TRBJ2-7
TGTGCCAGCAGCCAAGCCGAAAGTGGGACTAGCTTAAAGGCCTACGAGCAGTACTTC,CASSQAESGTSLKAYEQYF,TRBD2,TRBV3-1,once,TRBJ2-7
TGCAGTGCTAGAATTAGCCGGGGTGGCTATGGCTACACCTTC,CSARISRGGYGYTF,NA,TRBV20-1,many,TRBJ1-2
TGTGCCAGCAGTTTTTCGCGAGGGGGGTCCTACAACGAGCAGTACTTC,CASSFSRGGSYNEQYF,NA,TRBV27,once,TRBJ2-7
TGTGCCAGCAGCAGCTCCGGGGCCTCTAACTATGGCTACACCTTC,CASSSSGASNYGYTF,NA,TRBV3-1,NA,TRBJ1-2
TGTGCCAGCAGTTTACGGGACGGCTACGAGCAGTACTTC,CASSLRDGYEQYF,NA,TRBV27,many,TRBJ2-7
TGTGCCAGCAGCCCGTGGAGTATGGCTAATGAAAAACTGTTTTTT,CASSPWSMANEKLFF,NA,TRBV12-3/TRBV12-4,many,TRBJ1-4
TGTGCCAGTACGGACAGGAGCGGTCAGCCCCAGCATTTT,CASTDRSGQPQHF,TRBD1,TRBV19,many,TRBJ1-5
TGTGCCAGCAGTTTATCACCGGGACTAGTTACGGAGACCCAGTACTTC,CASSLSPGLVTETQYF,TRBD2,TRBV27,many,TRBJ2-5
TGCGCCAGCAGCCCTATAGGGGGCACCCAAGAGACCCAGTACTTC,CASSPIGGTQETQYF,TRBD1,TRBV4-1,once,TRBJ2-5
TGTGCCAGCAGCTTTCAGTACGGGAGGAATGAGCAGTTCTTC,CASSFQYGRNEQFF,TRBD2,TRBV7-2,many,TRBJ2-1
TGTGCCAGCAGCTTAGGGGCGCAGAGCTCCTACAATGAGCAGTTCTTC,CASSLGAQSSYNEQFF,NA,TRBV7-2,many,TRBJ2-1
TGTGCCAGCAGTTTAGACTCACAAGATACGCAGTATTTT,CASSLDSQDTQYF,NA,TRBV12-3/TRBV12-4,NA,TRBJ2-3
TGCAGCGTTGTCGAGGGGGCACGTGGCTACACCTTC,CSVVEGARGYTF,TRBD1,TRBV29-1,many,TRBJ1-2
TGTGCCAGCAGTTTTAGCGGGAGGGCGGGCCCAGATACGCAGTATTTT,CASSFSGRAGPDTQYF,TRBD2,TRBV6-1,many,TRBJ2-3
TGCAGTGCCACGACAGCTGGGGCCAACGTCCTGACTTTC,CSATTAGANVLTF,NA,TRBV20-1,many,TRBJ2-6
TGCGCCAGCAGCCAAGGACTAGCGGGAGGAGCCTCCTACGAGCAGTACTTC,CASSQGLAGGASYEQYF,TRBD2,TRBV4-3,many,TRBJ2-7
TGTGCCAGCAGCTTAGGGTGGGATTACAGGGACTATGGAAACACCATATATTTT,CASSLGWDYRDYGNTIYF,NA,TRBV7-9,NA,TRBJ1-3
TGTGCCAGCAACCTCGATACAGGGGAGGATACGCAGTATTTT,CASNLDTGEDTQYF,TRBD1,TRBV28,many,TRBJ2-3
TGTGCCACAGTTGACGCAGCCAGCTACACCTTC,CATVDAASYTF,NA,TRBV27,NA,TRBJ1-2
TGTGCCAGCAGCCCTCGGGCCTCGGCGAATACGCAGTATTTT,CASSPRASANTQYF,NA,TRBV5-5,few,TRBJ2-3
TGTGCCAGCAGTTCCCCCCCAGAGGGCGACGAGCAGTTCTTC,CASSSPPEGDEQFF,NA,TRBV28,NA,TRBJ2-1
TGCGCCAGCAGCCAAGAATCAGGCGGCAGTAACTACGAGCAGTACTTC,CASSQESGGSNYEQYF,NA,TRBV4-1,NA,TRBJ2-7
TGTGCCAGCAGAGATACGGGACAGTTCACTGGAAACACCATATATTTT,CASRDTGQFTGNTIYF,TRBD1,TRBV2,many,TRBJ1-3
TGTGCCAGCAGGACCGGGACAGGGGTTGACACTGAAGCTTTCTTT,CASRTGTGVDTEAFF,TRBD1,TRBV6-6,NA,TRBJ1-1